One sample yielded the 22 T cell receptor beta chains listed below, sequenced in a study of blood T cell repertoires in COVID-19 (TCRdb year 2020). Libraries were constructed by the immunoSEQ multiplex PCR assay. TCRdb took this table from immuneACCESS and kept in-frame rearrangements with V and J called. Such tables lack part of the clones; where checked against another copy, unresolved V genes explain under half of the gap, and the rest is unexplained. This sample lists about 210,000 clones; approximately 78% were detected once. Over 4% of the sample comes from the top ten. The source material was peripheral blood. Every receptor here comes from a woman in her seventies with COVID-19, enrolled during active disease.

The chain combines TRBV27 with TRBJ2-6; 8 bases map to TRBD1. Germline CDR1 MNHEY, CDR2 SMNVEV (reference sequence). This CDR3 comprises 16 residues. Losses at the gene ends were 5 bases for V and 6 bases for J; bases not matched to a gene: 9. DNA of the CDR3: TGTGCCAGCAGTCCTTTGGACAGGGCAACGGCCAACGTCCTGACTTTC. Translated, it gives CASSPLDRATANVLTF.

V and J are TRBV19 and TRBJ2-1; 16 bases are a match to TRBD2. Germline V gene sequence: CDR1 LNHDA, CDR2 SQIVND (reference sequence). V lost 7 bases to trimming and J lost 4 bases; unmatched junction nucleotides: 7. The CDR3 covers 17 residues. The CDR3 region is CASTGTSGRGAYNEQFF. In nucleotides, the CDR3 is TGTGCCAGTACGGGGACTAGCGGGAGGGGGGCTTACAATGAGCAGTTCTTC.

This rearrangement joins TRBV5-1 to TRBJ2-2; D is ambiguous. This CDR3 has 16 amino acids. The germline gives CDR1 SGHRS, CDR2 YFSETQ. Deletions cut 0 bases from V and 0 bases from J, with 9 bases between. Here the CDR3 reads CASSLAGQTNTGELFF. The CDR3 nucleotides read TGCGCCAGCAGCTTGGCAGGCCAGACGAACACCGGGGAGCTGTTTTTT.

This chain links TRBV25-1 with TRBJ1-4, with 10 positions matching TRBD1. Looked up from germline, CDR1 is MGHDK and CDR2 is SYGVNS. The CDR3 loop spans 15 amino acids. V lost 5 bases and J lost 6; bases outside the gene matches: 6. Here the CDR3 reads CASSFTGTGDEKLFF. CDR3 DNA: TGTGCCAGCAGTTTTACCGGGACAGGGGATGAAAAACTGTTTTTT. Supplemented by reference TRBV25-1 and TRBJ1-4, the full variable domain reads EADIYQTPRYLVIGTGKKITLECSQTMGHDKMYWYQQDPGMELHLIHYSYGVNSTEKGDLSSESTVSRIRTEHFPLTLESARPSHTSQYLCASSFTGTGDEKLFFGSGTQLSVL.

The chain employs TRBV15 and TRBJ2-2; the match to TRBD2 covers 8 bases. The CDR3 extends over 18 amino acids. V was clipped by 3 bases and J by 4 bases; unmatched bases: 13. Germline CDR1 reads LNHNV; CDR2 reads YYDKDF (reference sequence). CDR3 amino acids: CATSSANRAGGSTGELFF. CDR3 in DNA: TGTGCCACCAGCAGTGCGAACAGGGCGGGAGGAAGCACCGGGGAGCTGTTTTTT.

The chain recombines TRBV5-1 with TRBJ1-6; possibly TRBD1 for D (6 bases). The V and J ends lost 1 base and 7 bases respectively, with 15 bases between them. The CDR3 runs 16 residues. Germline V lookup: CDR1 SGHRS, CDR2 YFSETQ. For the CDR3, the DNA is TGCGCCAGCAGCTTGAGGGCAGGGGAGGGCAATTCACCCCTCCACTTT. Amino acid sequence: CASSLRAGEGNSPLHF.

J is TRBJ1-2 and V is TRBV19; TRBD1 matches 8 bases. Germline values: CDR1 LNHDA, CDR2 SQIVND (reference sequence). The CDR3 has 13 residues. Losses at the gene ends were 7 bases for V and 8 bases for J; bases not matched to a gene: 9. In nucleotides, the CDR3 is TGTGCCAGTATGCCGGGACAGGAAGGAGGCTACACCTTC. It translates to CASMPGQEGGYTF.

The rearrangement uses TRBV30 and TRBJ2-5; 8 bases are a match to TRBD1. The CDR3 length is 13 residues. Germline CDR1 and CDR2: GTSNPN and SVGIG (reference sequence). V lost 0 bases to trimming and J lost 3 bases; unmatched junction nucleotides: 0. The DNA of the CDR3 is TGTGCCTGGAGTGTACAGGGGGAAGAGACCCAGTACTTC. As protein: CAWSVQGEETQYF.

This clone appeared a single time. The chain joins TRBV11-2 to TRBJ2-1; TRBD2 is a possible D gene (6 bases). With 7 bases removed from V and 9 bases from J, the gap between germline ends came to 22 bases. The CDR3 contains 15 residues. The germline V gene has CDR1 SGHAT and CDR2 FQNNGV. CDR3 DNA sequence: TGTGCCAGCAACCAAGTCCTAGCGAGTAGCAGTGAGCAGTTCTTC. Amino acid sequence: CASNQVLASSSEQFF.

This rearrangement joins TRBV10-3 to TRBJ1-2, with D unclear. The CDR3 is 14 amino acids. The V and J ends lost 2 bases and 8 bases respectively, with 15 bases between them. Germline V gives CDR1 ENHRY, CDR2 SYGVKD. CDR3 DNA sequence: TGTGCCATCAGTGAGGGGCAGCCTAATGGGGGCTACACCTTC. This translates into CAISEGQPNGGYTF.

The chain links TRBV7-6 to TRBJ2-1; 10 bases fit TRBD2. J gave up 9 bases and V 2 bases, and 7 bases lay outside the gene matches. This CDR3 is 15 amino acids long. Germline assignment: CDR1 SGHVS and CDR2 FNYEAQ. The CDR3 DNA reads TGTGCCAGCAGCTTATGGGCTAGCGGGAGCGGTGAGCAGTTCTTC. Translated, it gives CASSLWASGSGEQFF.

The chain combines TRBV30 with TRBJ1-3, with a weak D call TRBD1 (6 bases). The CDR3 is made up of 14 amino acids. Looked up from germline, CDR1 is GTSNPN and CDR2 is SVGIG (reference sequence). V gave up 0 bases and J gave up 9 bases, with 15 bases separating them. CDR3 in DNA: TGTGCCTGGAGTGTAGGTGTACAGGGTTCCACCATATATTTT. It yields the protein CAWSVGVQGSTIYF.

The CDR3 here is CASSALGGLINEQFF. The CDR3 bases are TGCGCCAGCAGCGCATTGGGGGGTTTAATCAATGAGCAGTTCTTC. The chain couples TRBV5-1 to TRBJ2-1, with a tentative D call TRBD2 (6 bases). CDR1 is SGHRS, CDR2 YFSETQ, per germline. Deletions cut 4 bases from V and 6 bases from J, with 17 bases between. The CDR3 extends over 15 amino acids.

This chain connects TRBV2 to TRBJ2-2, with a possible D match to TRBD2 (5 bases). V was trimmed by 8 bases and J by 2 bases, leaving 12 bases between them. CDR3 length: 14 residues. The V gene's germline CDR1 is SNHLY and CDR2 FYNNEI. Here the CDR3 DNA reads TGTGCCAGCTCGGACTCGTTAAACACCGGGGAGCTGTTTTTT. This translates into CASSDSLNTGELFF.

The V gene is TRBV19, the J gene TRBJ2-2, with D unresolved. V lost 3 bases and J 5 bases, leaving 10 bases between the germline ends. The CDR3 has 14 amino acids. From germline, CDR1 is LNHDA and CDR2 SQIVND (reference sequence). The CDR3 DNA reads as TGTGCCAGTAGTATTCCCGAGAGGACCGGGGAGCTGTTTTTT. As protein: CASSIPERTGELFF.

This chain links TRBV7-2 with TRBJ2-1, with TRBD2 matching 15 bases. The CDR3 length is 16 residues. V lost 4 bases, J lost 7 bases, and 5 bases stayed unmatched. Germline-derived CDR1 and CDR2 are SGHTA and FQGNSA. In DNA form, the CDR3 reads TGTGCCAGCAGCTCGCTCGGGACTAGCGGGAGGAATGAGCAGTTCTTC. This codes for CASSSLGTSGRNEQFF.

The V gene is TRBV7-2, the J gene TRBJ2-1, with 12 bases lining up with TRBD2. The CDR3 is made up of 16 amino acids. Trimming removed 0 bases from V and 11 bases from J; junction bases left unmatched: 8. CDR1 and CDR2 (germline): SGHTA, FQGNSA. This CDR3 reads CASSLARLAGGHKQFF. CDR3 sequence (DNA): TGTGCCAGCAGCTTAGCGCGGCTAGCGGGAGGGCATAAGCAGTTCTTC.

This chain links TRBV2 with TRBJ1-2; maybe TRBD1 (6 bases). This CDR3 has 14 residues. With 5 bases removed from V and 3 bases from J, the gap between germline ends came to 13 bases. CDR1 is SNHLY and CDR2 is FYNNEI in the germline V gene. The CDR3 here is CASSSRGYYYGYTF. The CDR3 DNA follows: TGTGCCAGCAGTAGCAGGGGATATTACTATGGCTACACCTTC.

The CDR3 bases are TGTGCCAGCAGCCAAGAGGGCGGGAGACGTTCTGGGGCCAACGTCCTGACTTTC. It encodes CASSQEGGRRSGANVLTF. The V call is TRBV4-2, the J call TRBJ2-6; TRBD2 matches at 7 bases. J was trimmed by 1 base and V by 0 bases; bases with no gene match: 6. The germline V gene has CDR1 LGHNA and CDR2 YNFKEQ. This CDR3 comprises 18 residues.

The rearrangement joins TRBV6-1 to TRBJ1-4, with 10 bases that match TRBD1. J lost 7 bases, V lost 10 bases, and 6 bases had no gene match. CDR1 is MNHNS and CDR2 is SASEGT in the germline V gene. The CDR3 contains 13 residues. The CDR3 nucleotides read TGTGCCACCCTAGGGACAGGGGCTGAAAAACTGTTTTTT. This sequence encodes CATLGTGAEKLFF.

The rearrangement uses TRBV18 and TRBJ2-7, with 10 bases identical to TRBD1. Per germline, CDR1 KGHSH and CDR2 LQKENI. After removal of 5 bases from V and 7 bases from J, the junction contained 11 bases not matched to a gene. CDR3 size: 15 residues. The CDR3 coding sequence is TGTGCCAGCTCAGCGAACACTTTGGGACAGGGGGAGCAGTACTTC. This translates into CASSANTLGQGEQYF.

The chain has TRBV5-1 and TRBJ2-1; the D gene is possibly TRBD1 (5 bases). The CDR3 length is 15 residues. The V end was cut by 6 bases, the J end by 6 bases, with 19 bases between. Germline lookup yields CDR1 SGHRS and CDR2 YFSETQ. Here the CDR3 reads CASIPRPQDTNEQFF. The CDR3 coding sequence is TGCGCCAGCATTCCTAGGCCACAGGATACCAATGAGCAGTTCTTC. Supplemented by reference TRBV5-1 and TRBJ2-1, the full variable domain reads KAGVTQTPRYLIKTRGQQVTLSCSPISGHRSVSWYQQTPGQGLQFLFEYFSETQRNKGNFPGRFSGRQFSNSRSEMNVSTLELGDSALYLCASIPRPQDTNEQFFGPGTRLTVL.